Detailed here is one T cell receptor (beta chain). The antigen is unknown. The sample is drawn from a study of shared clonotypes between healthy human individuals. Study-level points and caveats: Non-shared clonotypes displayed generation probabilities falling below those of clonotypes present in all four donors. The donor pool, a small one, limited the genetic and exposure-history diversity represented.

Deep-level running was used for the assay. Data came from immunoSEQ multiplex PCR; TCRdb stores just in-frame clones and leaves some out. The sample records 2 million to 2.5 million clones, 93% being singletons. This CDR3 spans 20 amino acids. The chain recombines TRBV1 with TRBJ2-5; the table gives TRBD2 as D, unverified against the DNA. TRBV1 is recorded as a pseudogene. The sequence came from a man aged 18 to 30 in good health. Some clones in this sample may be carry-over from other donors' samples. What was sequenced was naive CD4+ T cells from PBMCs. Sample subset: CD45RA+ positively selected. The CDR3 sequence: CTSSQGKAGVFGLGQETQYF. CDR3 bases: TGCACCAGCAGCCAGGGAAAAGCGGGAGTTTTTGGTCTTGGCCAAGAGACCCAGTACTTC.